The entry below describes one TCR beta chain. These data belong to a study of cytomegalovirus exposure and HLA in healthy donors. The germline V and J ends were trimmed by 6 bases and 2 bases, with 14 bases remaining between them. The length of the CDR3 is 14 residues. CDR1 MDHEN and CDR2 SYDVKM come from the germline V gene. Researchers ran the PCR with 60 Vbeta and 13 Jbeta primers. Assay used: immunoSEQ multiplex PCR; TCRdb lists only in-frame clones, some missing. The table counts 200,000 to 250,000 clones; about 1% lies in the top ten. The receptor comes from a girl under 10 years old in good health and CMV-seropositive. Sequences were obtained from PBMCs. This chain connects TRBV28 to TRBJ2-7, with a weak D call TRBD2 (5 bases). CDR3 coding DNA: TGTGCCAGCAGGGCGCGGGTACCTCCCTACGAGCAGTACTTC. This encodes CASRARVPPYEQYF.